Detailed here is one T cell receptor beta chain. Per the original methods: Reference gene primers were amplified, and this amplification served to estimate nucleated cell counts. Assay: immunoSEQ multiplex PCR; the TCRdb copy retains only in-frame clones and omits some. D and trimming come from the DNA, and the V and J calls and clone size come from that table. This sample has hundreds of thousands of clones, with about nine tenths found just once. The ends lost 6 bases at V and 2 bases at J; junction bases unmatched: 13. The CDR3 has 17 amino acids. The germline V gene encodes CDR1 SNHLY and CDR2 FYNNEI. This specimen comes from a study of blood T cell repertoires in COVID-19. In the study overall: From the United States, Italy and Spain came samples of acute and convalescent COVID-19. T cells, B-cell-depleted T cells, or PBMCs provided the cDNA or gDNA that served as material.

This chain connects TRBV2 to TRBJ2-4, with 7 bases fitting TRBD1. The clonotype comes from a young woman with acute or convalescent COVID-19. Source material: peripheral blood. Written as DNA, the CDR3 is TGTGCCAGCAGGACAGAAGGGACAGAGACTTCCAAAAACATTCAGTACTTC. Protein product: CASRTEGTETSKNIQYF. Supplemented by reference TRBV2 and TRBJ2-4, the full variable domain reads EPEVTQTPSHQVTQMGQEVILRCVPISNHLYFYWYRQILGQKVEFLVSFYNNEISEKSEIFDDQFSVERPDGSNFTLKIRSTKLEDSAMYFCASRTEGTETSKNIQYFGAGTRLSVL.